This T cell receptor (beta chain) originates from a study of long-term antiretroviral therapy in people with HIV. Regarding the study as a whole: Dominating the repertoire at all time points were the clones that expanded before ART. In samples taken after ART, diversity increased but remained below transplant donor control levels.

With regard to this clone: The antigen is undetermined.

Researchers ran immunoSEQ v3.0 at survey level. Only in-frame clones appear in the TCRdb table, and some are missing; sequencing was by immunoSEQ multiplex PCR. The table records around 21,000 clones, around nine tenths of them present only once. Per germline, CDR1 LGHNA and CDR2 YSLEER. The V end lost 4 bases, the J end lost 0 bases, and 15 bases lay between the germline ends. CDR3 length: 17 amino acids. The TCR comes from a man aged 60 to 75 with HIV. Sequencing was performed on unsorted PBMCs, taken 2.3 years after starting antiretroviral therapy. The V gene is TRBV4-3, the J gene TRBJ2-2; TRBD1 or TRBD2 may be the D gene (5 bases each). The CDR3 here is CASSRMVGAANTGELFF. DNA of the CDR3: TGCGCCAGCAGCCGTATGGTCGGGGCCGCGAACACCGGGGAGCTGTTTTTT.